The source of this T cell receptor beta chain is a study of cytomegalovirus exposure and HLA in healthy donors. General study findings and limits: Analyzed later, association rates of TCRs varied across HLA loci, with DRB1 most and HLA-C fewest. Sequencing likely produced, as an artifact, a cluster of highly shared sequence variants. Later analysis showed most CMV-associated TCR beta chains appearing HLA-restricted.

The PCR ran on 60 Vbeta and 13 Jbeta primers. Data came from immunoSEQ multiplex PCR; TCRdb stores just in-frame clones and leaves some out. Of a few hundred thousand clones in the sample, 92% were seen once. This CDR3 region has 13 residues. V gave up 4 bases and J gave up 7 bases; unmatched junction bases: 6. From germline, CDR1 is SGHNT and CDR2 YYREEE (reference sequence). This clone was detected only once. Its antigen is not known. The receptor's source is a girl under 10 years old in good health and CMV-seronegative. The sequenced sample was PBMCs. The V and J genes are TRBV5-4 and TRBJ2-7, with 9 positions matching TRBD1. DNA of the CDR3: TGTGCCAGCAGCGCTCGGACAGGGGTAGAGCAGTACTTC. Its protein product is CASSARTGVEQYF. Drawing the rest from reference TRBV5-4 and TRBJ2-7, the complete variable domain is ETGVTQSPTHLIKTRGQQVTLRCSSQSGHNTVSWYQQALGQGPQFIFQYYREEENGRGNFPPRFSGLQFPNYSSELNVNALELDDSALYLCASSARTGVEQYFGPGTRLTVT.